The T cell receptor beta chain described here comes from a study of cytomegalovirus exposure and HLA in healthy donors (dated by TCRdb to about 2017). Study-wide context: In an earlier analysis of roughly 590 of the donors, approximately 300 Gb of sequence data and just under 120 million unique TCR beta sequences from 180 million or so T cells were reported. Roughly 300 gigabases of sequencing data and approximately 85 million unique TCR sequences were included in an early release covering around 650 HLA-typed donors. The genetic ancestry cluster associated with self-reported Caucasian donors included about 84% of the roughly 360 genotyped donors. The study was designed to test whether signatures of past pathogen exposure could be identified by cataloging public T cell receptors. The study profiled the T cell repertoires of under 700 subjects by immunosequencing and related them to cytomegalovirus serostatus. A separate validation cohort of over 95 different subjects was used in addition to the 666-subject first cohort. To predict cytomegalovirus infection status, the study combined high-throughput TCR immunosequencing, statistical association of individual TCRs with disease status, and machine learning. In a later analysis, previously published TCR beta repertoires from 500 to 750 donors were re-analyzed and high-resolution HLA genotyping was added so that TCR occurrence patterns could be studied. Rather than using new phenotypic data, the later analysis identified candidate immune exposures from TCR beta sequences and from how often those sequences occurred across donors. An earlier analysis of some 500 of the donors used high-throughput TCR beta sequencing to judge whether each TCR beta V gene segment behaved as functional or pseudogenic. Donor age, sex, ethnicity and CMV serostatus were compiled alongside the repertoire data. In a later genetic analysis, genome-wide SNP genotypes for about 65% of the 666 donors were used, and that subset was treated as a discovery cohort. Every repertoire in the discovery cohort had been generated on one and the same sequencing platform. HLA typing included class I and class II loci at four-digit resolution. The number of typed donors differed by locus: about 629-630 for A, B, C, DRB1 and DQB1; approximately 540 for DQA1; over 600 for DPA1; and roughly 450 for DPB1. Because of strong linkage in the cohort, a few DR-DQ haplotypes were treated as single units for association and clustering. Among over 350 genotyped donors of the cohort, an average of about 240,000 unique TCR beta nucleotide sequences were sequenced per donor, roughly 20% of them non-productive.

Results the study describes overall, beyond this receptor: An earlier analysis of some 590 of the donors showed that most TCR beta V segments appeared in productive rearrangements either about 87% or about 30% of the time, which broadly matched IMGT annotations. Several of the top co-occurrence clusters appeared to be linked to parvovirus B19, influenza, CMV and Epstein-Barr virus, according to a later analysis. Cytomegalovirus status was reported to be diagnosed by the classifier with high specificity and sensitivity in both the original and validation cohorts. A later genetic analysis reported fewer N-insertions in productive TCRs among donors in an Asian-associated ancestry cluster than the roughly 620-donor mean. V-gene and J-gene trimming of TCR beta chains was associated with a missense DCLRE1C variant in a later genetic analysis, and the association was replicated in an independent cohort. Three of the identified cytomegalovirus-associated TCR beta chains were confirmed in vitro to be specific for cytomegalovirus antigens. According to the authors, the approach could potentially be generalized to other disease states and immunological phenotypes. The study listed 150 to 200 TCR beta chains as associated with cytomegalovirus. A further reported finding was that TCR beta sequences accurately predicted the HLA-A and HLA-B alleles for most subjects in the first cohort. Linkage disequilibrium might explain the correlated functional status among segregating V segments, but an unknown experimental factor could not be excluded. The presence/absence analyses assumed that sequencing depth was roughly uniform across donors, and that assumption may not be true. A later analysis found that most CMV-associated TCR beta chains appeared HLA-restricted, with HLA associations seemingly driven largely by CMV exposure. When HLA alleles, especially DR and DQ, strongly co-occurred, attributing TCR associations to individual alleles was difficult. A later analysis associated 15,000 to 20,000 TCR beta sequences with specific HLA alleles at a false discovery rate of 0.05. Because the 87-base-pair reads could not distinguish some IMGT-functional V segments, including TRBV6-2 and TRBV6-3, those segments were excluded. In a later analysis, HLA-associated TCR beta chains were found to be more clonally expanded and to have lower generation probabilities than equally common non-associated chains. Most TCR sequences were observed very rarely across donors, whereas some public TCRs were present in many individuals. A later analysis found that TCR association rates varied across HLA loci, with DRB1 alleles showing the most associated TCRs and HLA-C alleles the fewest. Roughly 17 rarely observed V segments, including chromosome 9 orphons, were excluded from the earlier analysis of 550 to 700 of the donors because counts were too low. A cluster of highly shared sequence variants was judged likely to be a technical artifact of the sequencing pipeline. HLA typing was unavailable for some donors at each locus, so association tests used only the typed subset. Immune exposure information for the cohort was limited to CMV serostatus. This cohort had only TCR beta chains sequenced, and the lack of alpha or paired-chain data limited which features could be detected.

To prepare the library, the immunoSEQ multiplex PCR assay was applied. For the multiplex PCR, a mixture combining 60 forward primers for TCR Vbeta segments and 13 reverse primers for TCR Jbeta segments was used. Amplification of the CDR3 region of rearranged TCR beta genes was performed with a multiplex PCR assay on genomic DNA. On the Illumina HiSeq System, the amplified TCR beta libraries were sequenced as 87-base-pair reads. As for the original processing: A later analysis counted approximately 76 million unique TCR beta chains across the 666 repertoires, and 10 million to 11 million of these chains were shared by at least two donors. Raw reads were error-corrected and collapsed into unique sequences by a nearest-neighbor algorithm in which closely related sequences were merged to remove PCR and sequencing errors. V, D and J gene segments were assigned by aligning CDR3 sequences to IMGT reference sequences. For a sequence to be retained, at least a six-nucleotide match to both a V gene segment and a J gene segment was required. A rearrangement counted as productive if the CDR3 had no stop codons and remained in frame with V and J, and every other rearrangement counted as non-productive. Following IMGT convention, CDR3 was defined as the stretch from the second conserved V-encoded cysteine to the conserved J-encoded phenylalanine. The earlier analysis of about 590 of the donors excluded sequences that lacked an unambiguous match to a single V gene segment. An earlier analysis of around 600 of the donors classified V segments as functional when productive rearrangements were above 56.7% and as segregating when the standard deviation between donors was above 5%. A statistical classification framework was built for diagnosing cytomegalovirus status from the catalog of TCR beta chain sequences. A later analysis assigned V and J genes by comparing TCR nucleotide sequences with IMGT/GENE-DB human TR gene sequences. A later analysis assigned CDR3 sequences and most-parsimonious VDJ recombination scenarios with the TCRdist pipeline. A later analysis defined each TCR beta chain by its CDR3 amino acid sequence plus V-gene family, and excluded reads lacking a unique V-gene family. In a later analysis, 450 to 600 highly shared, low-generation-probability nucleotide sequences were removed to address suspected cross-contamination and a sequencing artifact. A later analysis calculated a clonal expansion index for each public chain from normalized within-repertoire ranks of inferred template counts. In a later analysis, generation probabilities were computed using a VDJ recombination model fitted to out-of-frame rearrangements, and the results were checked against IGoR. In a later analysis, TCR-TCR, TCR-HLA and TCR-CMV co-occurrence was scored with hypergeometric tests, and a repertoire-size bias correction was applied to TCR pairs. In a later analysis, false discovery rates were estimated by permuting HLA or CMV assignments 20 times. In a later analysis, co-occurring TCRs were grouped with DBSCAN, and TCRdist sequence similarity was added when clustering was performed within HLA-allele-positive subsets. For co-occurrence clustering, repertoires with fewer than 30,000 or more than 120,000 public chains were excluded, along with roughly five repertoires with anomalous nucleotide sharing. TCRdb stores this immuneACCESS table with in-frame sequences only. Part of the clones is absent; in the studies checked, under half of the shortfall reflects unresolved V genes, and no reason is known for the rest. Clone size and V and J calls were adopted from that table, with D and trimming inferred from the DNA. This sample has approximately 130,000 clones in its table, and 85% of those were observed once. The leading ten clones occupy less than 7% of the sample.

In total, around 600 healthy bone marrow donors made up the cohort. All cohort members were sampled while nominally healthy, although unrecorded immune exposures were likely present. The donor tested CMV seropositive and was one of the 289 seropositive cohort members. A peripheral blood sample was collected from each donor, and TCR beta sequencing was performed on peripheral blood mononuclear cells. The Qiagen DNeasy Blood Extraction Kit was used to extract genomic DNA from the blood cell samples. For this chain, trimming is 9 bases at the V end and 2 bases at the J end, and the number of junction bases without a gene match is 7. CDR1 and CDR2, per the germline V gene, are MNHNS and SASEGT. From the cysteine through the phenylalanine, the CDR3 covers 15 amino acids. CDR3 DNA is the only sequence kept; it has 45 bases, read in frame from the first base. To note about this clone: The target of this receptor is not known. No base qualities exist here, and no much larger clone lies one base off it.

Sequenced sample: PBMCs. The chain is made from TRBV6-1 and TRBJ2-3; a stretch of 11 junction bases matches TRBD1. This clonotype was sampled from a woman aged 30 to 39 in good health and CMV-seropositive. The CDR3 region reads CASAGTGGVTDTQYF. The DNA reads as follows: TGTGCCAGTGCCGGGACAGGGGGTGTCACAGATACGCAGTATTTT.